This TCR beta chain was identified during a study of T-cell memory formation after mild COVID-19. In the study overall: TCR clusters largely stayed donor specific.

Looked up from germline, CDR1 is SEHNR and CDR2 is FQNEAQ (reference sequence). CDR3 size: 14 residues. V was pared by 5 bases and J by 0 bases, with 10 bases between. Notes on the study in general: Chiefly within CM and EM were the contracting CD4+ clones; CD8+ ones were within EMRA. Clones contracting across day 15 to 85 had a balanced CD4/CD8 profile; later expanding clones leaned CD4+.

5'RACE, which relied on constant-segment primers, yielded TCR alpha and TCR beta cDNA libraries carrying sample barcodes and UMIs. TCRdb passed the 5' RACE reads through MiXCR, listing each CDR3 protein once. The sample carries 150,000 to 200,000 distinct CDR3 sequences, 11% recorded once. Only a few counts were recorded for this clonotype. Its specificity is not known. The source of this sequence is a man between 18 and 29 years old who had mild COVID-19 (a few samples of this study predate the infection). Cell type and time point are not known. This sequence joins TRBV7-9 and TRBJ1-2; no firm D call. Sequencing input: PBMCs or a T cell subset sorted from them (not recorded which). DNA for the CDR3: TGTGCCAGCAGCCCAGATCTAGCTAACTATGGCTACACCTTC. Its protein is CASSPDLANYGYTF.